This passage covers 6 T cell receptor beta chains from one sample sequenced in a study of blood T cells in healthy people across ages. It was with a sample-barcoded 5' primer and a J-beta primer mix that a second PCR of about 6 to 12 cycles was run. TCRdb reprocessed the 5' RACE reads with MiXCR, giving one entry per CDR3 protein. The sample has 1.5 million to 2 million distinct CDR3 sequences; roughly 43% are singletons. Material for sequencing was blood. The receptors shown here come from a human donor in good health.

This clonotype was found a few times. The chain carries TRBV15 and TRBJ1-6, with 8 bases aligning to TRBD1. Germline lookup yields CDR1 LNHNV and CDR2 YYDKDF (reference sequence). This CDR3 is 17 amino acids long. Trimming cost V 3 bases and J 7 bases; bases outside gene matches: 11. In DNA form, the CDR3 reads TGTGCCACCAGCAGGGGAACAGGGGGTATATGGAATTCACCCCTCCACTTT. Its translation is CATSRGTGGIWNSPLHF. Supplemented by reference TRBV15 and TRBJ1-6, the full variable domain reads DAMVIQNPRYQVTQFGKPVTLSCSQTLNHNVMYWYQQKSSQAPKLLFHYYDKDFNNEADTPDNFQSRRPNTSFCFLDIRSPGLGDTAMYLCATSRGTGGIWNSPLHFGNGTRLTVT.

The CDR3 protein is CASSPGTGANGYTF. The CDR3 DNA sequence: TGTGCCAGCAGTCCCGGGACCGGGGCCAATGGCTACACCTTC. The chain is built from TRBV12-3 or TRBV12-4 and TRBJ1-2, with a tentative D call TRBD1 (5 bases). CDR3 length: 14 amino acids. Trimming removed 5 bases at V and 6 bases at J, with 16 bases between.

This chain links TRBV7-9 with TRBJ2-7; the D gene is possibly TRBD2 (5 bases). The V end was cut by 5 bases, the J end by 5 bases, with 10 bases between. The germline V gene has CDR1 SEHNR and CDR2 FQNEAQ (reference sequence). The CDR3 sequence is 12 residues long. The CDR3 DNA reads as TGTGCCAGCAGCATGGACTCTAACGAGCAGTACTTC. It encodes CASSMDSNEQYF.

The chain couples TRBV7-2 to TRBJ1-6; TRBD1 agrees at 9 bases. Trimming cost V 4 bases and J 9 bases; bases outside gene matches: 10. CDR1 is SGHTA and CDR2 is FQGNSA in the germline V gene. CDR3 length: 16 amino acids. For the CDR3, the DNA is TGTGCCAGCAGCTCAAGACCGGGACAGGGTATTTCACCCCTCCACTTT. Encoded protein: CASSSRPGQGISPLHF.

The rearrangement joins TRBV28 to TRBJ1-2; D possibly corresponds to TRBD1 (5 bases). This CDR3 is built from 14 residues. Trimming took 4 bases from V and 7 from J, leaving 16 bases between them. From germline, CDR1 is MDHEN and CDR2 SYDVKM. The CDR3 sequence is CASSSPGLRGGYTF. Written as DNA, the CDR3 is TGTGCCAGCAGTTCTCCGGGGTTGAGGGGTGGCTACACCTTC.

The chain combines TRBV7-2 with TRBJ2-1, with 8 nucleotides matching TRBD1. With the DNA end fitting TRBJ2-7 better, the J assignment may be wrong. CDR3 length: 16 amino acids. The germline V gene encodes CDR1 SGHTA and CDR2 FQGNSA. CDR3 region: CASSLVGTGGGYEQYF. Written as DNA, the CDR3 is TGTGCCAGCAGCTTAGTAGGGACAGGTGGGGGGTACGAGCAGTACTTC.